Presented here are 13 T cell receptor beta chains from one specimen sequenced in a study of T cells in Graves' hyperthyroidism and ophthalmopathy. Amplification of TCR beta CDR3 regions was performed using RNA transcripts as template. First-round RT-PCR of the TCR CDR3 relied on the HTBI primer set. TCRdb itself ran the multiplex PCR reads through MiXCR, one entry per CDR3 protein. The sample lists roughly 500,000 distinct CDR3 sequences, over 45% occurring once. Source material: peripheral blood or thyroid tissue (not recorded which). These receptors all come from an adult woman with Graves' disease, either hyperthyroidism or ophthalmopathy (not recorded which).

The chain has TRBV4-1 and TRBJ2-6; no definite D call. The CDR3 covers 18 residues. Germline V gene data show CDR1 as MGHRA and CDR2 as YSYEKL. Trimming shortened V by 3 bases and J by 1 base, and 16 bases separated the two germline ends. CDR3 DNA sequence: TGCGCCAGCAGCCATGGGTCAGCGCACGGGTCTGGGGCCAACGTCCTGACTTTC. Its translation is CASSHGSAHGSGANVLTF.

This clonotype has ten or more counts. The chain combines TRBV11-2 with TRBJ2-2; 13 nucleotides line up with TRBD2. Germline V CDR1 and CDR2: SGHAT, FQNNGV. The CDR3 has 18 residues. Germline trimming cut 5 bases from V and 4 bases from J; bases unmatched to any gene: 10. The chain's CDR3 is CASSPRTSGRLSTGELFF. The CDR3 DNA is TGTGCCAGCAGCCCAAGGACTAGCGGGAGACTGAGCACCGGGGAGCTGTTTTTT.

The rearrangement uses TRBV10-3 and TRBJ1-1, with D maybe TRBD1 (5 bases). Deletions cut 0 bases from V and 4 bases from J, with 12 bases between. From germline, CDR1 is ENHRY and CDR2 SYGVKD. This CDR3 spans 15 amino acids. CDR3 in amino acids: CAISESQGVVTEAFF. The CDR3 nucleotides are TGTGCCATCAGTGAGTCCCAGGGTGTGGTCACTGAAGCTTTCTTT.

This chain links TRBV19 with TRBJ1-2; D is ambiguous. The CDR3 is made up of 14 amino acids. Trimming shortened V by 2 bases and J by 2 bases, and 9 bases separated the two germline ends. CDR1 and CDR2 from the germline V gene are LNHDA and SQIVND (reference sequence). CDR3: CASSISGVNYGYTF. CDR3 sequence (DNA): TGTGCCAGTAGTATAAGTGGAGTCAACTATGGCTACACCTTC.

The V call is TRBV7-2, the J call TRBJ1-1, with TRBD1 identical over 9 bases. This CDR3 is built from 13 residues. Trimming removed 8 bases from V and 11 bases from J; junction bases left unmatched: 12. The germline V gene encodes CDR1 SGHTA and CDR2 FQGNSA. The CDR3 is CASRPSGDREAFF. The CDR3 nucleotides read TGTGCCAGCCGCCCATCCGGGGACAGGGAGGCTTTCTTT.

This clonotype was seen repeatedly, ten times or more. The chain joins TRBV6-6 to TRBJ1-5; TRBD1 matches at 8 bases. The germline gives CDR1 MNHNY, CDR2 SVGAGI (reference sequence). The length of the CDR3 is 14 residues. Trimming took 7 bases from V and 5 from J; bases not matched to a gene: 7. The CDR3 DNA follows: TGTGCCAGCACTCTCGGACAGGGCTATCAGCCCCAGCATTTT. It encodes CASTLGQGYQPQHF.

The chain links TRBV20-1 to TRBJ1-2, with TRBD1 identical over 12 bases. In germline, CDR1 is DFQATT, CDR2 SNEGSKA (reference sequence). The CDR3 loop spans 14 amino acids. The V gene end was trimmed by 6 bases and the J gene end by 5 bases; junction bases not matched to a gene: 7. The chain's CDR3 is CSATGQGARYGYTF. The CDR3 DNA is TGCAGTGCCACGGGACAGGGGGCGCGGTATGGCTACACCTTC.

The chain employs TRBV7-9 and TRBJ1-1; D remains unclear. The CDR3 consists of 18 residues. CDR1 is SEHNR and CDR2 is FQNEAQ in the germline V gene (reference sequence). V lost 4 bases, J lost 0 bases, and 21 bases lay in between. CDR3 in DNA: TGTGCCAGCAGCTCAACCCCGCCGAGGACCCTCATGAACACTGAAGCTTTCTTT. It yields the protein CASSSTPPRTLMNTEAFF.

The V gene is TRBV20-1, the J gene TRBJ2-7; 8 nucleotides match TRBD2. After removal of 3 bases from V and 2 bases from J, the junction contained 3 bases not matched to a gene. The V gene's germline CDR1 is DFQATT and CDR2 SNEGSKA (reference sequence). The CDR3 contains 13 residues. The CDR3 DNA reads TGCAGTGCTAGTAGGACTAGCCCCTACGAGCAGTACTTC. Translation: CSASRTSPYEQYF.

The gene calls are TRBV7-9 and TRBJ1-5; the D gene is possibly TRBD1 (5 bases). Germline CDR1 and CDR2: SEHNR and FQNEAQ (reference sequence). This CDR3 spans 13 amino acids. Trimming stripped 4 bases from V and 6 bases from J, with 10 bases between. The CDR3 spells CASSSVGGQPQHF. The CDR3 region has the DNA TGTGCCAGCAGCTCCGTTGGGGGTCAGCCCCAGCATTTT.

This clonotype has ten or more counts. This chain joins TRBV5-1 and TRBJ2-7; possibly TRBD2 for D (5 bases). Trimming removed 0 bases from V and 6 bases from J, with 10 bases in between. Germline V gene lookup returns CDR1 SGHRS and CDR2 YFSETQ. This CDR3 has 13 amino acids. In DNA form, the CDR3 reads TGCGCCAGCAGCTTGGGCTCGGGAACCGAGCAGTACTTC. Protein: CASSLGSGTEQYF.

This chain uses TRBV20-1 with TRBJ1-2, with TRBD1 as a possible D gene (5 bases). Looked up from germline, CDR1 is DFQATT and CDR2 is SNEGSKA (reference sequence). The V and J ends lost 3 bases and 6 bases respectively, with 14 bases between them. The CDR3 totals 13 residues. CDR3 region: CSASALRGDGYTF. Written as DNA, the CDR3 is TGCAGTGCTAGTGCTCTAAGGGGCGATGGCTACACCTTC.

The V and J genes are TRBV10-3 and TRBJ1-6; TRBD1 aligns across 10 bases. This CDR3 is 12 amino acids long. V lost 10 bases, J lost 13 bases, and 7 bases stayed unmatched. Germline V gene sequence: CDR1 ENHRY, CDR2 SYGVKD. DNA of the CDR3: TGTGCCACCGGGACAGGGGTCGGCCCCCTCCACTTT. Translating gives CATGTGVGPLHF.